This TCR beta chain comes out of a study of blood T cell repertoires in COVID-19. Looking at the study overall: Nucleic acid was either cDNA or gDNA, and it came from T cells, B-cell-depleted T cells, or PBMCs.

Assay used: immunoSEQ multiplex PCR; TCRdb lists only in-frame clones, some missing. The repertoire holds about 190,000 clones, 70% to 85% seen once, with about 14% in the top ten. This clone showed up just a few times. Germline CDR1 reads MNHEY; CDR2 reads SVGAGI. The CDR3 totals 14 residues. V lost 0 bases to trimming and J lost 6 bases, with 12 bases between them. This TCR came from a man aged 45-60 years who had recovered from COVID-19. What was sequenced was peripheral blood. The V and J genes are TRBV6-5 and TRBJ2-7, with D possibly matching TRBD2 (5 bases). CDR3 in amino acids: CASSYSRAGTEQYF. CDR3 coding DNA: TGTGCCAGCAGTTACTCGAGGGCAGGCACCGAGCAGTACTTC.